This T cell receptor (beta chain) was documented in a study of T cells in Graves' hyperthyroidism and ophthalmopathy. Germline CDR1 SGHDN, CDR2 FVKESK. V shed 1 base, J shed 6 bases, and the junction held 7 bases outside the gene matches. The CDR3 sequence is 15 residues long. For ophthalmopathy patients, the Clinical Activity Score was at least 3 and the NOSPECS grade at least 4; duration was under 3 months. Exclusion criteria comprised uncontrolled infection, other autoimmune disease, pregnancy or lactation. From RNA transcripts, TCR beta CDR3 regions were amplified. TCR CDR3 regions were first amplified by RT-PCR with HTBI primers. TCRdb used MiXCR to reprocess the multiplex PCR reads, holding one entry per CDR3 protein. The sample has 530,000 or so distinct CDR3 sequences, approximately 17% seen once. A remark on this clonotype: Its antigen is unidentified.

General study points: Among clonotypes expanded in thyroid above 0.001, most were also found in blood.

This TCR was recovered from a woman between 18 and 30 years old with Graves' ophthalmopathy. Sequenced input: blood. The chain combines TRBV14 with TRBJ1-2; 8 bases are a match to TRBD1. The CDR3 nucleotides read TGTGCCAGCAGCCAAGTAACAGGGGGAACGGATGGCTACACCTTC. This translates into CASSQVTGGTDGYTF.